The 16 T cell receptor beta chains given below trace back to one sample, sequenced in a study of cytomegalovirus exposure and HLA in healthy donors. Researchers ran the PCR with 60 Vbeta and 13 Jbeta primers. Sequencing used immunoSEQ multiplex PCR; TCRdb keeps in-frame clones, though not all of them. The sample lists 55,000 to 65,000 clones; roughly three quarters were seen once. Sequencing used PBMCs. Every receptor here comes from a woman aged 30 to 39 in good health and CMV-seronegative.

This chain links TRBV11-2 with TRBJ2-7; D might be TRBD2 (5 bases). CDR3 length: 16 residues. Looked up from germline, CDR1 is SGHAT and CDR2 is FQNNGV. Trimming removed 5 bases at V and 0 bases at J, with 17 bases between. The CDR3 region is CASSLASGSSSYEQYV. Written as DNA, the CDR3 is TGTGCCAGCAGCCTCGCCAGCGGATCTAGCTCCTACGAGCAGTACGTC.

This chain's CDR3 is CASSSPETGVDEQYF. The CDR3 coding sequence is TGTGCCAGCAGCTCACCCGAGACAGGGGTCGACGAGCAGTACTTC. V gene TRBV5-8 combines with J gene TRBJ2-7, with TRBD1 matching 8 bases. The trim removed 3 bases at V and 5 bases at J, leaving 10 bases unmatched. Germline CDR1 is SGHTS and CDR2 is YDEGEE. The CDR3 covers 15 residues. Full variable domain (outside the CDR3, taken from reference TRBV5-8 and TRBJ2-7): EAGVTQSPTHLIKTRGQQATLRCSPISGHTSVYWYQQALGLGLQFLLWYDEGEERNRGNFPPRFSGRQFPNYSSELNVNALELEDSALYLCASSSPETGVDEQYFGPGTRLTVT.

In its sample, this clone was seen a few times. The chain recombines TRBV6-6 with TRBJ2-2, with TRBD1 matching 9 bases. The junction had 5 bases not matched to a gene; V was cut back by 5 bases and J by 4 bases. CDR1 MNHNY and CDR2 SVGAGI come from the germline V gene (reference sequence). The CDR3 has 15 residues. CDR3 sequence: CASSKGQGSTGELFF. The CDR3 coding sequence is TGTGCCAGCAGTAAGGGACAGGGATCCACCGGGGAGCTGTTTTTT.

The chain employs TRBV27 and TRBJ1-5, with 8 bases fitting TRBD1. This CDR3 is built from 15 residues. Germline lookup yields CDR1 MNHEY and CDR2 SMNVEV (reference sequence). V lost 5 bases and J lost 4; bases outside the gene matches: 7. Here the CDR3 reads CASSEADRVNQPQHF. CDR3 nucleotide sequence: TGTGCCAGCAGTGAGGCGGACAGGGTTAATCAGCCCCAGCATTTT.

The chain couples TRBV5-1 to TRBJ1-6, with 7 bases matching TRBD1. CDR3 length: 20 residues. CDR1 SGHRS and CDR2 YFSETQ come from the germline V gene. The trim removed 3 bases at V and 0 bases at J, leaving 15 bases unmatched. CDR3 sequence reads: CASSSNSPGQSYSYNSPLHF. The CDR3 DNA sequence: TGCGCCAGCAGCTCTAACTCTCCGGGACAGTCATACTCCTATAATTCACCCCTCCACTTT.

A single count supports this clone. This sequence joins TRBV7-2 and TRBJ2-1; 8 nucleotides align to TRBD2. The CDR3 has 16 amino acids. V was clipped by 2 bases and J by 4 bases; unmatched bases: 7. Germline lookup yields CDR1 SGHTA and CDR2 FQGNSA. This CDR3 is CASSLIRAGGYNEQFF. In nucleotides, the CDR3 is TGTGCCAGCAGCTTAATTCGTGCGGGGGGTTACAATGAGCAGTTCTTC.

The chain couples TRBV4-3 to TRBJ1-2, with no clear D. Trimming cost V 4 bases and J 2 bases, with 8 bases left between them. Germline CDR1 LGHNA, CDR2 YSLEER. CDR3 length: 13 amino acids. This chain's CDR3 is CASSPEENYGYTF. The CDR3 nucleotides read TGCGCCAGCAGCCCAGAAGAGAACTATGGCTACACCTTC.

This chain uses TRBV5-1 with TRBJ2-3, with D possibly being TRBD2 (5 bases). Germline CDR1 reads SGHRS; CDR2 reads YFSETQ. Deletions cut 0 bases from V and 9 bases from J, with 11 bases between. The CDR3 sequence is 13 residues long. For the CDR3, the DNA is TGCGCCAGCAGCTTGGAAGGACGGAGGACGCAGTATTTT. Translated: CASSLEGRRTQYF.

The rearrangement joins TRBV18 to TRBJ2-1; 9 bases align to TRBD1. CDR3 length: 14 residues. Germline trimming cut 6 bases from V and 7 bases from J; bases unmatched to any gene: 7. CDR1 is KGHSH and CDR2 is LQKENI in the germline V gene. CDR3 loop: CASSPGTGRNEQFF. CDR3 sequence (DNA): TGTGCCAGCTCCCCGGGGACAGGGAGGAATGAGCAGTTCTTC.

The chain employs TRBV27 and TRBJ1-6, with TRBD1 identical over 10 bases. Per germline, CDR1 MNHEY and CDR2 SMNVEV (reference sequence). The CDR3 extends over 15 amino acids. V shed 6 bases and J 6 bases; nucleotides not matched to a gene: 5. The CDR3 is CASRGTGASNSPLHF. The CDR3 DNA is TGTGCCAGCAGGGGGACAGGGGCATCTAATTCACCCCTCCACTTT.

The CDR3 region is CASSFGGGINQPQHF. The DNA of the CDR3 is TGTGCCAGCAGTTTTGGGGGGGGGATTAATCAGCCCCAGCATTTT. The chain is built from TRBV27 and TRBJ1-5; D is possibly TRBD1 (5 bases). V was trimmed by 3 bases and J by 4 bases, leaving 13 bases between them. The CDR3 loop spans 15 amino acids. CDR1 is MNHEY and CDR2 is SMNVEV in the germline V gene (reference sequence).

The rearrangement joins TRBV4-3 to TRBJ2-2; maybe TRBD1 (5 bases). The V gene's germline CDR1 is LGHNA and CDR2 YSLEER. This CDR3 is built from 14 residues. Trimming stripped 5 bases from V and 1 base from J, with 8 bases between. CDR3 sequence: CASSLDRNTGELFF. The CDR3 nucleotides read TGCGCCAGCAGCTTAGACAGGAACACCGGGGAGCTGTTTTTT.

The chain has TRBV7-9 and TRBJ2-3; 10 positions agree with TRBD2. Trimming removed 10 bases from V and 3 bases from J; junction bases left unmatched: 7. Germline lookup yields CDR1 SEHNR and CDR2 FQNEAQ (reference sequence). The CDR3 has 14 residues. CDR3 bases: TGTGCCACCGGAGCTAGCGGGAGTACAGATACGCAGTATTTT. Residues: CATGASGSTDTQYF.

The chain recombines TRBV7-8 with TRBJ2-1; 8 bases map to TRBD2. Germline CDR1 and CDR2: SGHVS and FQNEAQ. The CDR3 runs 17 residues. V gave up 1 base and J gave up 1 base; unmatched junction bases: 6. The CDR3 region has the DNA TGTGCCAGCAGCTTAGGGATTAGCGGGGTTTCCTACAATGAGCAGTTCTTC. The encoded protein is CASSLGISGVSYNEQFF. Full variable domain (remainder filled in from reference TRBV7-8 and TRBJ2-1): GAGVSQSPRYKVAKRGQDVALRCDPISGHVSLFWYQQALGQGPEFLTYFQNEAQLDKSGLPSDRFFAERPEGSVSTLKIQRTQQEDSAVYLCASSLGISGVSYNEQFFGPGTRLTVL.

CDR3 residues: CASSVWTSGSTDTQYF. Written as DNA, the CDR3 is TGTGCCAGCAGTGTGTGGACTAGCGGAAGCACAGATACGCAGTATTTT. J is TRBJ2-3 and V is TRBV6-1, with 10 bases lining up with TRBD2. Germline CDR1 and CDR2: MNHNS and SASEGT. The CDR3 is 16 amino acids. Trimming cost V 4 bases and J 0 bases; bases outside gene matches: 4.

The chain couples TRBV11-2 to TRBJ1-1, with D unclear. The V and J ends lost 5 bases and 0 bases respectively, with 13 bases between them. The CDR3 runs 15 residues. Germline V CDR1 and CDR2: SGHAT, FQNNGV. CDR3 loop: CASSTTDYLNTEAFF. The CDR3 nucleotides read TGTGCCAGCAGCACAACAGATTACTTGAACACTGAAGCTTTCTTT.